A single TCR beta chain is shown here with its context. Its target is unknown. In the PCR, 60 Vbeta and 13 Jbeta primers were used. TCRdb keeps only in-frame clones here, not all; method: immunoSEQ multiplex PCR. The table for this sample gives approximately 140,000 clones. The sample is drawn from a study of cytomegalovirus exposure and HLA in healthy donors. Study-wide results and limits: The records held CMV serostatus as the only immune exposure information. For most subjects, TCR beta sequences were reported to predict HLA-A and HLA-B alleles with accuracy. Within an earlier analysis, most TCR beta V segments proved productive either about 87% or about 30% of the time. Among the sequence variants, a highly shared cluster was likely an artifact of sequencing.

The V gene's germline CDR1 is PRHDT and CDR2 FYEKMQ (reference sequence). CDR3 length: 15 residues. J gave up 5 bases and V 5 bases, and 6 bases lay outside the gene matches. This sequence was found in a man aged 35 to 55 in good health and CMV-seronegative. The sequencing input was PBMCs. The gene calls are TRBV13 and TRBJ2-3; 11 bases align to TRBD2. This CDR3 is CASSPQLAGEDTQYF. DNA for the CDR3: TGTGCCAGCAGCCCGCAACTAGCGGGGGAAGATACGCAGTATTTT.